This T cell receptor beta chain stems from a study of OX40 agonist ivuxolimab in advanced cancers. Study-level results: Near-lowest levels of clonal expansion characterized partial responders at 0.1-3.0 mg/kg.

Clones were sequenced by immunoSEQ multiplex PCR, and TCRdb holds only the in-frame ones, with some missing. In the table there are 62,000 or so clones, about 90% of which are singletons. Worth noting for this clone: What it binds is not known.

V was shortened by 7 bases and J by 5 bases, with 14 bases between the two germline ends. Looked up from germline, CDR1 is LNHDA and CDR2 is SQIVND (reference sequence). The CDR3 has 13 residues. Blood sampling took place at baseline, cycle 4 day 1, and cycle 7 day 1. The sequencing here drew on CD4+ or CD8+ T cells sorted from blood, taken in a trial of the OX40 agonist ivuxolimab. This receptor was taken from an adult with an advanced solid tumor such as melanoma, head and neck, liver or kidney cancer. The chain has TRBV19 and TRBJ1-1; tentative D call: TRBD1 (5 bases). DNA of the CDR3: TGTGCCAGTACCCCTGACAGAACTACTGAAGCTTTCTTT. Its protein is CASTPDRTTEAFF.